This T cell receptor beta chain is from a study of T cells in Graves' hyperthyroidism and ophthalmopathy (dated by TCRdb to about 2019). As for the study more broadly: Peripheral blood samples were taken at the time of initial diagnosis, prior to any treatment. To identify distinguishing TCR V-J signatures, a discovery cohort of about 95 patients was used, comprising some 45 with Graves' ophthalmopathy and roughly 60 with stable Graves' hyperthyroidism. Prospective prediction of ophthalmopathy was tested in an independent validation cohort of 18 to 20 hyperthyroidism patients and 17 patients who later progressed to ophthalmopathy. The roughly 90 discovery patients were divided at random into training and test sets in a 7:3 ratio. In about six Graves' hyperthyroidism patients, the study also compared T-cell repertoires from thyroid tissue with T-cell repertoires from blood. Following sampling, methimazole starting at 30 mg daily was given to hyperthyroidism patients, and high-dose intravenous methylprednisolone was given to ophthalmopathy patients. The paper reports TCR Vbeta CDR3 sequencing of fewer than 150 peripheral blood samples: around 45 ophthalmopathy, 70 to 85 hyperthyroidism and roughly 17 progressor patients. The full study reports these points: Most expanded thyroid clonotypes (frequency above 0.001) were also detected in blood, a finding suggesting that blood repertoires may reflect thyroid immune responses. In cross-validation, a model built on a 13 V-J signature told ophthalmopathy apart from stable hyperthyroidism with less than 90% sensitivity and roughly 83% specificity, and in testing the same model reached 80%/75%. In validation, the model predicted progression to ophthalmopathy with 55% to 71% sensitivity and 72% to 85% specificity, a median of 6.5 months before onset. No statistical method was used to fix the sample size in advance, and group allocation was not hidden from the investigators.

Graves' hyperthyroidism was defined as stable when no progression to ophthalmopathy occurred over 18 months of follow-up. The hyperthyroidism patients were between 18 and 65 years old and newly diagnosed, with a disease duration of less than 2 months. Any patient with an uncontrolled infection, another autoimmune disease, pregnancy or lactation was excluded. Diagnoses were based on clinical symptoms, serum thyroxine and TRAb, thyroid ultrasound and orbital computed tomography. Ficoll-Paque density gradient centrifugation was used to isolate PBMCs from 8 to 10 ml of fresh peripheral blood. Trizol reagent was used to extract total RNA, and RNA quality was then checked on an Agilent 2100 Bioanalyzer. The TCR beta CDR3 regions were amplified from RNA transcripts. The first round of RT-PCR for the TCR CDR3 was performed with the HTBI primer set and the Qiagen OneStep RT-PCR kit. Libraries were constructed in a second round of multiplex PCR, after which size selection and purification were carried out. The libraries were sequenced on an Illumina HiSeq2000 using paired-end 100 bp reads. On the study's bioinformatics: SOAPnuke was used to process the raw data, with reads discarded if the reads contained adapters or uncalled bases, had a mean Phred below 15, or lacked an exact constant-primer or identifier match. High-quality paired reads were merged using COPE v1.2.5, and each unique nucleotide sequence was defined as a clonotype. MiTCR v1.1 was used to align the clonotypes against IMGT TRBV, TRBD and TRBJ reference segments. The analysis included only V-J combinations with a frequency above 0.0001, which together covered roughly 99% of the repertoires. The TCS score was defined as F50 (clonal expansion) divided by E x V (chaos), with BLOSUM62-based TCRdist calculated between CDR3 peptides within each V-J. Welch's t-statistics and random forest reduced roughly 530 V-J features to fewer than 15, which were used in a naive Bayes classifier (R e1071). The public reads were run again by TCRdb, first through fastp at Q25 and then through MiXCR, and only productive beta chains were kept. One record per CDR3 amino acid sequence lists the most common genes and DNA. The V and J calls were not made by the authors but by TCRdb's processing. The sample table holds roughly 740,000 distinct CDR3 sequences, of which about 15% were seen once. 8.4% of the sample goes to the ten largest clones.

V gives up 6 bases and J gives up 1 base, and the segment between their germline ends measures 5 bases. The germline V gene encodes CDR1 ENHRY and CDR2 SYGVKD. Reading from cysteine to phenylalanine, the CDR3 counts 12 amino acids. Only the CDR3 portion is preserved as DNA: 36 bases, with reading frame beginning at the first base. This clonotype was counted many times. Its antigen remains unidentified. The sample holds no much larger clone one base away, and base qualities are not on file. Sequencing input: blood. The receptor's source is a man between 18 and 29 years old with Graves' hyperthyroidism. The rearrangement combines TRBV10-3 with TRBJ2-3; the D segment might be TRBD1 or TRBD2, since each matches 5 bases. In nucleotide form, the sequence is TGTGCCATCAGGGGGGGCACAGATACGCAGTATTTT. Translation gives CAIRGGTDTQYF.